This T cell receptor (beta chain) emerged from a study of T cell responses to AZD1222 COVID-19 vaccine. Second doses at about 4 or about 12 weeks were pooled. The ends were cut back, 0 bases at V and 6 bases at J, with 15 bases in the middle. The CDR3 totals 16 residues. CDR1 is MNHNY, CDR2 SVGAGI, per germline (reference sequence). Assay: immunoSEQ multiplex PCR; the TCRdb copy retains only in-frame clones and omits some. This sample carries under 150,000 clones, more than 90% of them seen once, and the ten largest clones take 1.1%. Concerning this clone: Antigen unknown.

Study findings and constraints: It should be noted that donors were predominantly white British and more often female, and clonal diversity was possibly underestimated. Spike was spanned by vaccine-associated CD4 TCRs, with dominance at 160-218 and 743-854. Per reports, nearly half of all spike-specific TCRs target regions that are unmutated in variants.

The chain employs TRBV6-6 and TRBJ1-5; no firm D call. The source material was peripheral blood, sampled 28 days after the second AZD1222 dose. The sequence was obtained from an adult who received the AZD1222 COVID-19 vaccine. The CDR3 loop reads CASSYSSQGHGQPQHF. CDR3 in DNA: TGTGCCAGCAGTTACTCGAGCCAAGGGCATGGTCAGCCCCAGCATTTT.